This entry features one TCR beta chain sequence. These data are taken from a study of technical replicates of blood from several donors. Here immunoSEQ multiplex PCR was the method, and the copy in TCRdb shows in-frame clones only, minus some. The sample has 65,000 to 80,000 clones, about 97% seen once; the top ten hold approximately 0.25%. CDR3 length: 18 residues. Germline trimming cut 5 bases from V and 0 bases from J; bases unmatched to any gene: 11. Germline V gene sequence: CDR1 SGHVS, CDR2 FNYEAQ. This TCR derives from a human donor in good health. Specimen: T cells isolated from PBMCs. This sequence joins TRBV7-6 and TRBJ2-7; 12 bases align to TRBD2. CDR3 DNA: TGTGCCAGCAGCCGCATTGGACTAGCGGGATCCGCCTCCTACGAGCAGTACTTC. It yields the protein CASSRIGLAGSASYEQYF.